Here is one TCR beta chain with its context. This entry comes from a study of cytomegalovirus exposure and HLA in healthy donors. Primers for the PCR totalled 60 Vbeta and 13 Jbeta. The data were produced by immunoSEQ multiplex PCR, yet TCRdb's version contains in-frame clones alone and is incomplete. The sample's table shows about 160,000 clones. The CDR3 has 12 residues. Germline V gives CDR1 PRHDT, CDR2 FYEKMQ (reference sequence). V shed 5 bases and J shed 12 bases, with 16 bases lying between them. Though probably carrying unrecorded immune exposures, donors were nominally healthy at sampling. The chain employs TRBV13 and TRBJ1-2, with TRBD1 as a possible D gene (5 bases). What was sequenced was PBMCs. The clonotype originates from a woman aged 60-75 years in good health and CMV-seronegative. The CDR3 region is CASSPRDRGNTF. CDR3 DNA sequence: TGTGCCAGCAGCCCGCGGGACCGGGGGAACACCTTC.